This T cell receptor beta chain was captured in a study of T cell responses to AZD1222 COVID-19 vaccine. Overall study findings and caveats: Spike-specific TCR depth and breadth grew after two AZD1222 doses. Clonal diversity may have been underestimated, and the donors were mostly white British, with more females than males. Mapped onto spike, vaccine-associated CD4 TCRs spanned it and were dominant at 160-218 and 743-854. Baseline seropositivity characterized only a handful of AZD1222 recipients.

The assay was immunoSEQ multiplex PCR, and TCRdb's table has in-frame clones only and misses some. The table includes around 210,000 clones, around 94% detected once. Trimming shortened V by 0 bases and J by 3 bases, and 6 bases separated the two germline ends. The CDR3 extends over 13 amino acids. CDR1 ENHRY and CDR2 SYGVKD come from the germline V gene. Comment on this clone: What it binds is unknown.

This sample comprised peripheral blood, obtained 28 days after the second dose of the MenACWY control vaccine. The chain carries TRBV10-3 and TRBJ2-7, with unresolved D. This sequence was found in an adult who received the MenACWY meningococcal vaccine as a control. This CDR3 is CAISESTVYEQYF. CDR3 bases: TGTGCCATCAGTGAGTCGACCGTCTACGAGCAGTACTTC.